Listed below are T cell receptor beta chains from one sample, sequenced in a study of CD8+ T cells in alopecia areata. TCRdb's copy holds only in-frame clones and misses some; the assay was immunoSEQ multiplex PCR. The data hold hundreds of thousands of clones, with over 45% observed a single time. Sequenced here: CD4+ T cells sorted from blood, sampled at week 24, from a patient treated with tofacitinib. These receptor sequences come from a human donor with alopecia areata. CDR3s include the opening cysteine and the closing phenylalanine or tryptophan. The D gene is left open where the match is weak. Expanded clones get a size class; other rows say once, few or many, or leave the size out.

V	size	D	J	DNA	CDR3
TRBV7-9	.	.	TRBJ2-6	TGTGCCAGCAGCTTACTAGTGAGTGCTGGGGCCAACGTCCTGACTTTC	CASSLLVSAGANVLTF
TRBV4-1	.	.	TRBJ2-3	TGCGCCAGCAGCCGACTCATAGCGGAAAGCACAGATACGCAGTATTTT	CASSRLIAESTDTQYF
TRBV25-1	few	.	TRBJ1-1	TGTGCCAGCGGGGCGATGAACACTGAAGCTTTCTTT	CASGAMNTEAFF
TRBV19	.	TRBD1	TRBJ1-5	TGTGCCAGTAGAGACAGGGGTAATCAGCCCCAGCATTTT	CASRDRGNQPQHF
TRBV29-1	.	.	TRBJ1-1	TGCAGCGTTGATACAAGCACTGAAGCTTTCTTT	CSVDTSTEAFF
TRBV5-1	.	TRBD2	TRBJ2-5	TGCGCCAGCAGCTTAAGACTAGCGGGGGGCCAAGAGACCCAGTACTTC	CASSLRLAGGQETQYF
TRBV6-6	few	.	TRBJ2-7	TGTGCCAGCAGTTTCGACAGCCTCTACGAGCAGTACTTC	CASSFDSLYEQYF
TRBV29-1	.	TRBD1	TRBJ2-3	TGCAGCGGCTTGCAGGGGGCGGCAGATACGCAGTATTTT	CSGLQGAADTQYF
TRBV4-1	.	.	TRBJ1-1	TGCGCCAGCAGCCAAGATCACCTAGGAGGGCATTCCATGAACACTGAAGCTTTCTTT	CASSQDHLGGHSMNTEAFF
TRBV10-3	.	.	TRBJ2-1	TGTGCCATCTCGTCGGACAAGTCGGTCAATGAGCAGTTCTTC	CAISSDKSVNEQFF
TRBV10-3	few	TRBD1	TRBJ2-2	TGTGCCATCAGTGAGGACAGGGAAACCGGGGAGCTGTTTTTT	CAISEDRETGELFF
TRBV30	.	.	TRBJ1-6	TGTGCCTGGAGGATGGGGGGGTCCTATAATTCACCCCTCCACTTT	CAWRMGGSYNSPLHF
TRBV18	.	.	TRBJ1-6	TGTGCCAGCTCACCGGGCGGGGATGGGTCACCCCTCCACTTT	CASSPGGDGSPLHF
TRBV4-1	.	TRBD1	TRBJ2-2	TGCGCCAGCAGCCAAGTGGGACAGACAAGGACCGGGGAGCTGTTTTTT	CASSQVGQTRTGELFF
TRBV5-4	.	.	TRBJ2-1	TGTGCCAGCAGCTTGAGTAGCAATGAGCAGTTCTTC	CASSLSSNEQFF
TRBV28	.	.	TRBJ1-5	TGTGCCAGCAGTTTCCGCCGGTATCAGCCCCAGCATTTT	CASSFRRYQPQHF
TRBV5-1	.	.	TRBJ1-6	TGCGCCAGCAGCTTGGAACAGGGAGGTTCACCCCTCCACTTT	CASSLEQGGSPLHF
TRBV27	.	.	TRBJ1-1	TGTGCCAGCAGTACAAGGACACGGAGGGGCACTGAAGCTTTCTTT	CASSTRTRRGTEAFF
TRBV28	few	.	TRBJ1-4	TGTGCCAGCAGACCCACGGGGGGAGGAGAAAAACTGTTTTTT	CASRPTGGGEKLFF